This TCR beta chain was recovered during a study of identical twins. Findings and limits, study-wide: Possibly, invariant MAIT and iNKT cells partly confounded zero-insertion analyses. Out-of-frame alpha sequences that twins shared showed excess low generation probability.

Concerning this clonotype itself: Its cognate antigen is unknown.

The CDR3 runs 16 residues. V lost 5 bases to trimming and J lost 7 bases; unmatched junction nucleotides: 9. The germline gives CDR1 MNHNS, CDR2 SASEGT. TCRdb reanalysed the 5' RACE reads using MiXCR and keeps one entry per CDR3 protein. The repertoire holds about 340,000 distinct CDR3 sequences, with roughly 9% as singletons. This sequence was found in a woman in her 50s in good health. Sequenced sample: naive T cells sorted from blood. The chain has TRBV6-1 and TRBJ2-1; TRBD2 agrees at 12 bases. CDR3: CASSTPTSGRGNEQFF. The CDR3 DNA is TGTGCCAGCAGTACCCCGACTAGCGGGAGAGGTAATGAGCAGTTCTTC.